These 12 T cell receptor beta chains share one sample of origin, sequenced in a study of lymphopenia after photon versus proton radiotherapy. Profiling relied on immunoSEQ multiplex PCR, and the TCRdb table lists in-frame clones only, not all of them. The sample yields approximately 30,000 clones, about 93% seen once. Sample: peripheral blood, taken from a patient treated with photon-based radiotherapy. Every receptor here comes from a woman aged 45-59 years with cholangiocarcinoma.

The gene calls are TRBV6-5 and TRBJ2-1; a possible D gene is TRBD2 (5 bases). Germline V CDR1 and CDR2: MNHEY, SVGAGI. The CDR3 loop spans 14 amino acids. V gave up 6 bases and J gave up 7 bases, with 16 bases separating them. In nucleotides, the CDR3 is TGTGCCAGCAGGATGTCAAACTCGGGGAATGAGCAGTTCTTC. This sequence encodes CASRMSNSGNEQFF.

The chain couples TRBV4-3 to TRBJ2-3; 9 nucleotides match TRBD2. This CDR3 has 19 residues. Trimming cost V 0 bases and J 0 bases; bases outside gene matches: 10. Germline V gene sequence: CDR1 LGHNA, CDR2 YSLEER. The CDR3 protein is CASSQDHSGGRTSTDTQYF. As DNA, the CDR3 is TGCGCCAGCAGCCAAGATCACAGCGGGGGGCGTACTAGCACAGATACGCAGTATTTT.

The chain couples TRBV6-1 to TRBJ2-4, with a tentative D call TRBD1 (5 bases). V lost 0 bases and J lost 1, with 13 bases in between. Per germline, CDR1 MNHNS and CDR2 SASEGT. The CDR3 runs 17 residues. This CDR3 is CASSEALGVGAKNIQYF. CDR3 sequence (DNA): TGTGCCAGCAGTGAAGCGCTAGGGGTTGGGGCCAAAAACATTCAGTACTTC.

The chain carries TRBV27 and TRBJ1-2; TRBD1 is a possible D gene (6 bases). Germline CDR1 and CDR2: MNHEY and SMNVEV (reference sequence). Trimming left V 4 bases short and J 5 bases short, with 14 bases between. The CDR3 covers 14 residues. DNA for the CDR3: TGTGCCAGCAGTTCCCGAGGGGGGGTGTATGGCTACACCTTC. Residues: CASSSRGGVYGYTF.

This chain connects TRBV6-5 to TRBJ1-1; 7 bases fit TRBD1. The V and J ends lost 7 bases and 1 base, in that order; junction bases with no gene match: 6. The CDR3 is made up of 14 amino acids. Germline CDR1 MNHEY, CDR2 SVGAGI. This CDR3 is CASKPTGRNTEAFF. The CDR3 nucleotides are TGTGCCAGCAAGCCGACAGGGAGGAACACTGAAGCTTTCTTT.

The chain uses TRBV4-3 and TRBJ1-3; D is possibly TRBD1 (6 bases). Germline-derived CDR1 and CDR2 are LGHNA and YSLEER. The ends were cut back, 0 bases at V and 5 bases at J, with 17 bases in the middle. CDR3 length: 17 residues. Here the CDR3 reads CASSQDQTGIFRNTIYF. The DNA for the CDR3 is TGCGCCAGCAGCCAAGATCAAACAGGGATATTTAGAAACACCATATATTTT.

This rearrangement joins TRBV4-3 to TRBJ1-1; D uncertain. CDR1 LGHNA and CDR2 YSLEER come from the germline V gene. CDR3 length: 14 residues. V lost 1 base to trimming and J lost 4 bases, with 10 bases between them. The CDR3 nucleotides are TGCGCCAGCAGCCAAGTGACCAGGAGCACTGAAGCTTTCTTT. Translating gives CASSQVTRSTEAFF.

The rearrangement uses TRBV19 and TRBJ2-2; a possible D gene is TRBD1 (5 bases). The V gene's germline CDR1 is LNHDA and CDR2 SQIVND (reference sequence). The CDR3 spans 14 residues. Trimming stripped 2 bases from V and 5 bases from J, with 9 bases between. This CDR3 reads CASSIQGRTGELFF. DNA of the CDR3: TGTGCCAGTAGTATACAGGGAAGGACCGGGGAGCTGTTTTTT.

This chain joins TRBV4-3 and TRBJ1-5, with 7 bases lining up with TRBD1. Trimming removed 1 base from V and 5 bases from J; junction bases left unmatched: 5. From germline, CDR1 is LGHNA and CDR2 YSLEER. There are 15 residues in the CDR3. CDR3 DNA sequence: TGCGCCAGCAGCCAAGGTATCAGGGGGGATCAGCCCCAGCATTTT. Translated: CASSQGIRGDQPQHF.

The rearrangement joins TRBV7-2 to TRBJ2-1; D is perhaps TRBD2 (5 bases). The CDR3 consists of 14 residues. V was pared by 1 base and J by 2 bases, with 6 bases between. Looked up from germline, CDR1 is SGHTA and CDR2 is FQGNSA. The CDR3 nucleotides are TGTGCCAGCAGCTTAGAGAGGGCCTACAATGAGCAGTTCTTC. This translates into CASSLERAYNEQFF.

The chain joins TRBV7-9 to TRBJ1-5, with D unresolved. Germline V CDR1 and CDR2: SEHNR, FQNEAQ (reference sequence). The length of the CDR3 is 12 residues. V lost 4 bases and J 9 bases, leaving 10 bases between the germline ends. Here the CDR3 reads CASSSFGGPQHF. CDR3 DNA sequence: TGTGCCAGCAGCTCCTTTGGCGGGCCCCAGCATTTT.

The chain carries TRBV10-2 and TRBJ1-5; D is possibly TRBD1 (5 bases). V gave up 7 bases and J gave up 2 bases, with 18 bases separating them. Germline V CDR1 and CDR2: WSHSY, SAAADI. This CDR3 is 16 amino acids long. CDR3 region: CASMGGRGVGNQPQHF. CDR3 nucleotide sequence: TGCGCCAGCATGGGGGGAAGGGGCGTTGGCAATCAGCCCCAGCATTTT.